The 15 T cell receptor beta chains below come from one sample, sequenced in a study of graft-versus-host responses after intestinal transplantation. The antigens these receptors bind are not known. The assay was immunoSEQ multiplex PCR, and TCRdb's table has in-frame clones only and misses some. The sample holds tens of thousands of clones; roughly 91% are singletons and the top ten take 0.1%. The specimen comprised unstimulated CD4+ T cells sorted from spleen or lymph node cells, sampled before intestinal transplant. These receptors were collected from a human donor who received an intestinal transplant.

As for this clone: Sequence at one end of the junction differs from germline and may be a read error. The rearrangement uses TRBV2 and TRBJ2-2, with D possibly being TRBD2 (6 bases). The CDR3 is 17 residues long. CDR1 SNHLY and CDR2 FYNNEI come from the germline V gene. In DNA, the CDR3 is TGTGCCAGCACTGAACGGGGGATGGTCGGGAACACCGGGGAGCTGTTTTTT. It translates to CASTERGMVGNTGELFF.

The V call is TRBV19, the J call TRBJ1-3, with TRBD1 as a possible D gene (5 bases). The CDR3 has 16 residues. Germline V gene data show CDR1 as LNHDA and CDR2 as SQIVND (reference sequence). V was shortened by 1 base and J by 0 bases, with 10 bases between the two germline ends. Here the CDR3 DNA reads TGTGCCAGTAGTATAGTGGGGCAGCTCTCTGGAAACACCATATATTTT. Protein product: CASSIVGQLSGNTIYF.

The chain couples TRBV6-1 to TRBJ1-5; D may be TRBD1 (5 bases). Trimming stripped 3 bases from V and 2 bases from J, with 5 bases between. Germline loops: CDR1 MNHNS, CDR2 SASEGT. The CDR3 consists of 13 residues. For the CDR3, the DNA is TGTGCCAGCAGTGACAGGGGCAATCAGCCCCAGCATTTT. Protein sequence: CASSDRGNQPQHF.

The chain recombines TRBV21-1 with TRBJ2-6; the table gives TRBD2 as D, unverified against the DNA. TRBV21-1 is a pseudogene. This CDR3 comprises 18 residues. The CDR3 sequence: CASSKCRGTGSGANVLTF. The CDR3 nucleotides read TGTGCCAGCAGCAAATGCCGGGGAACCGGCTCTGGGGCCAACGTCCTGACTTTC.

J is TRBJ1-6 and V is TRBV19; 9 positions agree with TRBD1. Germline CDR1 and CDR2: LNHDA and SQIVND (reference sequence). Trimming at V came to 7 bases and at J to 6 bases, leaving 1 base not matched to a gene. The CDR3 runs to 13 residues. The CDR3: CASKGQGNSPLHF. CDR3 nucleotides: TGTGCCAGTAAGGGACAGGGTAATTCACCCCTCCACTTT.

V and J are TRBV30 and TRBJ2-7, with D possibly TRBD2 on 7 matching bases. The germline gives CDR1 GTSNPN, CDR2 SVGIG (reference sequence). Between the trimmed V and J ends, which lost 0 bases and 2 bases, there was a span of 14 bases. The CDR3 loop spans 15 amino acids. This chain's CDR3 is CAWSVMGGAAYEQYF. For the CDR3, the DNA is TGTGCCTGGAGTGTAATGGGGGGGGCCGCCTACGAGCAGTACTTC. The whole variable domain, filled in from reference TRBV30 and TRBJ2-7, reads SQTIHQWPATLVQPVGSPLSLECTVEGTSNPNLYWYRQAAGRGLQLLFYSVGIGQISSEVPQNLSASRPQDRQFILSSKKLLLSDSGFYLCAWSVMGGAAYEQYFGPGTRLTVT.

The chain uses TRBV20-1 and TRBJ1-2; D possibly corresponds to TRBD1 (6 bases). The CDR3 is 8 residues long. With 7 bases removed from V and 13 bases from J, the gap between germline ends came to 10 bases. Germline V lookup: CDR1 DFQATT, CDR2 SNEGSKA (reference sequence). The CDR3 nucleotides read TGCAGTGAGGGGGGGAGCACCTTC. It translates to CSEGGSTF.

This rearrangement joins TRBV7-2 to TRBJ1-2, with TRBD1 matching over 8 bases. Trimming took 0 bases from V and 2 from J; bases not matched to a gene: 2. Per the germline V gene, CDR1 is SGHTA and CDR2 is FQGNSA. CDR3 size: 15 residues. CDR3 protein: CASSLAGQGNYGYTF. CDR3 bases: TGTGCCAGCAGCTTAGCAGGACAGGGAAACTATGGCTACACCTTC.

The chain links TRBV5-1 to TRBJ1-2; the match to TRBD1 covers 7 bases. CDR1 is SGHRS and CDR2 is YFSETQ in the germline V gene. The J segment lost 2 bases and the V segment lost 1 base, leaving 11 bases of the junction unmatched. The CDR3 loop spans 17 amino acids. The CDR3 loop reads CASSLKGDSLQNYGYTF. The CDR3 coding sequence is TGCGCCAGCAGCTTGAAAGGGGACAGCCTCCAAAACTATGGCTACACCTTC. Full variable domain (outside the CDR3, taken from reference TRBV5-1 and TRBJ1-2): KAGVTQTPRYLIKTRGQQVTLSCSPISGHRSVSWYQQTPGQGLQFLFEYFSETQRNKGNFPGRFSGRQFSNSRSEMNVSTLELGDSALYLCASSLKGDSLQNYGYTFGSGTRLTVV.

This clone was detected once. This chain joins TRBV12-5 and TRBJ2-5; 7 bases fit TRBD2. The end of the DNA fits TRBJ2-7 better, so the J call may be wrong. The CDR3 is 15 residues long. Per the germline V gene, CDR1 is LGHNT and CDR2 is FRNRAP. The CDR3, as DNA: TGTGCTAGTGGTTCCATAGTTAGCGGGTACTACGAGCAGTACTTC. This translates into CASGSIVSGYYEQYF.

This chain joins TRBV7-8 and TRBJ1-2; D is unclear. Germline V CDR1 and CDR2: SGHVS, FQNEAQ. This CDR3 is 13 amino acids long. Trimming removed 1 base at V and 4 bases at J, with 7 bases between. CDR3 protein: CASSLERSYGYTF. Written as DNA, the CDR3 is TGTGCCAGCAGCTTAGAACGGTCCTATGGCTACACCTTC.

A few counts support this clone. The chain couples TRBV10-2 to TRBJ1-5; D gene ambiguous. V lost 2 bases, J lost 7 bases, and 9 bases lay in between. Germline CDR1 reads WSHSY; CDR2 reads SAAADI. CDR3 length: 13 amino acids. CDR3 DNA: TGCGCCAGCAGTGAGACAGAAGGACAGCCCCAGCATTTT. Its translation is CASSETEGQPQHF.

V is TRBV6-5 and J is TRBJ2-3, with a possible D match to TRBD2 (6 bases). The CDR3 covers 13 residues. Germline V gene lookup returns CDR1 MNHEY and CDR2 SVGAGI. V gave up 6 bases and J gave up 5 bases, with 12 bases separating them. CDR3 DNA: TGTGCCAGCAGGCCACCGGGGGAAGATACGCAGTATTTT. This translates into CASRPPGEDTQYF.

The CDR3 sequence is CASTPTRQGPYEQYF. CDR3 coding DNA: TGTGCCAGCACCCCGACAAGACAGGGGCCCTACGAGCAGTACTTC. The chain recombines TRBV6-1 with TRBJ2-7, with TRBD1 identical over 8 bases. Germline lookup yields CDR1 MNHNS and CDR2 SASEGT. V lost 7 bases, J lost 2 bases, and 10 bases stayed unmatched. The CDR3 spans 15 residues.

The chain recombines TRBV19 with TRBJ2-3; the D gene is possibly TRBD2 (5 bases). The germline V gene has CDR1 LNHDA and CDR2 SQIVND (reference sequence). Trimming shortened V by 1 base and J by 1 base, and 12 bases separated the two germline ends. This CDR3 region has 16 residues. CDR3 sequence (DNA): TGTGCCAGTAGTATAGCTCCGGGGTGGGGCACAGATACGCAGTATTTT. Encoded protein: CASSIAPGWGTDTQYF.